A single sample gave rise to the 10 T cell receptor beta chains below, sequenced in a study of blood T cell repertoires in COVID-19. Sequenced by immunoSEQ multiplex PCR; TCRdb stores in-frame clones only, minus some. Of 90,000 to 120,000 clones listed, around four fifths were seen once; the top ten hold approximately 4.3%. The material sequenced was peripheral blood. These receptors were obtained from a man aged 65 to 85 with acute or convalescent COVID-19.

The rearrangement links TRBV5-1 to TRBJ1-5, with TRBD1 matching 10 bases. The CDR3 is 18 amino acids. CDR1 is SGHRS and CDR2 is YFSETQ in the germline V gene. J was trimmed by 0 bases and V by 4 bases; bases with no gene match: 10. The CDR3 is CASSHTPGQGYSNQPQHF. CDR3 DNA: TGCGCCAGCAGCCACACACCGGGACAGGGGTATAGCAATCAGCCCCAGCATTTT.

The chain carries TRBV11-2 and TRBJ1-1; D is possibly TRBD1 (6 bases). Trimming cost V 1 base and J 5 bases, with 14 bases left between them. The CDR3 is made up of 15 amino acids. The germline gives CDR1 SGHAT, CDR2 FQNNGV. CDR3 DNA sequence: TGTGCCAGCAGCTTAGGGGTTTTGGGGGCGACTGAAGCTTTCTTT. This translates into CASSLGVLGATEAFF. The full variable domain, completed using reference TRBV11-2 and TRBJ1-1, is EAGVAQSPRYKIIEKRQSVAFWCNPISGHATLYWYQQILGQGPKLLIQFQNNGVVDDSQLPKDRFSAERLKGVDSTLKIQPAKLEDSAVYLCASSLGVLGATEAFFGQGTRLTVV.

V and J are TRBV5-6 and TRBJ1-1, with D tentatively TRBD1 (6 bases). Germline values: CDR1 SGHDT, CDR2 YYEEEE. The CDR3 is made up of 15 amino acids. Trimming removed 4 bases at V and 3 bases at J, with 16 bases between. CDR3 DNA sequence: TGTGCCAGCAGCCGGAGAAGGGGGTGGGACACTGAAGCTTTCTTT. Its translation is CASSRRRGWDTEAFF.

V usage is TRBV9 and J usage is TRBJ2-1; a possible D gene is TRBD2 (7 bases). Trimming removed 4 bases from V and 4 bases from J, with 15 bases in between. Per the germline V gene, CDR1 is SGDLS and CDR2 is YYNGEE. The CDR3 runs 15 residues. The CDR3 here is CASSPEGGGYNEQFF. The CDR3 DNA sequence: TGTGCCAGCAGCCCGGAGGGGGGGGGTTACAATGAGCAGTTCTTC.

The chain is built from TRBV12-3 or TRBV12-4 and TRBJ1-1; TRBD1 aligns across 10 bases. V lost 6 bases and J lost 5; bases outside the gene matches: 3. This CDR3 contains 13 residues. Here the CDR3 reads CASRTGGLTEAFF. The CDR3 region has the DNA TGTGCCAGCAGGACAGGGGGCCTAACTGAAGCTTTCTTT.

This clone was detected once. The chain joins TRBV13 to TRBJ2-1; TRBD2 matches at 10 bases. The CDR3 is 21 residues long. J gave up 0 bases and V 2 bases, and 16 bases lay outside the gene matches. Germline V gene sequence: CDR1 PRHDT, CDR2 FYEKMQ (reference sequence). CDR3 residues: CASSLYMGGTSAIFSYNEQFF. The CDR3 DNA is TGTGCCAGCAGCTTATATATGGGGGGGACTAGCGCAATATTCTCCTACAATGAGCAGTTCTTC. Complete variable domain (other parts from reference TRBV13 and TRBJ2-1): AAGVIQSPRHLIKEKRETATLKCYPIPRHDTVYWYQQGPGQDPQFLISFYEKMQSDKGSIPDRFSAQQFSDYHSELNMSSLELGDSALYFCASSLYMGGTSAIFSYNEQFFGPGTRLTVL.

The gene calls are TRBV9 and TRBJ2-1, with D hard to call. The V and J ends lost 0 bases and 5 bases respectively, with 12 bases between them. CDR3 length: 15 amino acids. Germline V CDR1 and CDR2: SGDLS, YYNGEE. CDR3 amino acids: CASSVGAEQDNEQFF. In DNA, the CDR3 is TGTGCCAGCAGCGTAGGGGCAGAACAAGACAATGAGCAGTTCTTC.

The chain recombines TRBV25-1 with TRBJ1-4; TRBD1 might be the D (6 bases). CDR1 is MGHDK, CDR2 SYGVNS, per germline. The germline V and J ends were trimmed by 4 bases and 7 bases, with 10 bases remaining between them. This CDR3 spans 13 amino acids. CDR3 coding DNA: TGTGCCAGCAGTGTCACAGGGATTGAAAAACTGTTTTTT. This sequence encodes CASSVTGIEKLFF.

This sequence joins TRBV14 and TRBJ2-7; 7 nucleotides match TRBD1. Trimming cost V 4 bases and J 4 bases; bases outside gene matches: 10. The germline gives CDR1 SGHDN, CDR2 FVKESK. This CDR3 is built from 15 residues. The CDR3 DNA reads as TGTGCCAGCAGCCCACCCGGGACAGCAACTTACGAGCAGTACTTC. It translates to CASSPPGTATYEQYF.

This chain links TRBV5-4 with TRBJ2-3; perhaps TRBD2 as D (5 bases). This CDR3 is 14 amino acids long. Between the trimmed V and J ends, which lost 3 bases and 8 bases, there was a span of 16 bases. CDR1 is SGHNT and CDR2 is YYREEE in the germline V gene (reference sequence). The CDR3: CASSSEGRGGTQYF. As DNA, the CDR3 is TGTGCCAGCAGCTCGGAAGGGAGAGGCGGTACGCAGTATTTT.